This T cell receptor (beta chain) was sequenced during a study of T cell changes during pregnancy in multiple sclerosis. From germline, CDR1 is SEHNR and CDR2 FQNEAQ (reference sequence). Losses at the gene ends were 3 bases for V and 7 bases for J; bases not matched to a gene: 11. The CDR3 has 15 amino acids. The repertoire was sequenced with immunoSEQ multiplex PCR; TCRdb's copy has only in-frame clones and lacks some. Of tens of thousands of clones in the sample, about 90% were seen once. The sequenced sample was peripheral blood, obtained after pregnancy. This chain uses TRBV7-9 with TRBJ1-2; 7 nucleotides agree with TRBD1. The clonotype comes from a female donor in good health, enrolled as a control in a pregnancy study. The CDR3 sequence is CASSFQGQLVGGYTF. The CDR3 bases are TGTGCCAGCAGCTTTCAGGGACAGTTAGTGGGTGGCTACACCTTC.